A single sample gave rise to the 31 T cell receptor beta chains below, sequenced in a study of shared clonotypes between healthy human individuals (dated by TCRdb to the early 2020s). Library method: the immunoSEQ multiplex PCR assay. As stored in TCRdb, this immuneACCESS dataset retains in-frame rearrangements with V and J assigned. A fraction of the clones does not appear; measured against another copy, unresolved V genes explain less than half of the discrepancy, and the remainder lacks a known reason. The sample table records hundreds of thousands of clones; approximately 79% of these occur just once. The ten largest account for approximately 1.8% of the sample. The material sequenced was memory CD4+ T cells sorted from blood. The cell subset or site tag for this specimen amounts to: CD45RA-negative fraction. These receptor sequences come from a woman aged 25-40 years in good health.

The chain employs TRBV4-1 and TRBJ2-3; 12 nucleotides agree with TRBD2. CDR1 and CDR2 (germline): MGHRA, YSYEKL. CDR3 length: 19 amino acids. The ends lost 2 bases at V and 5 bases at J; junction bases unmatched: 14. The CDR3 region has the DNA TGCGCCAGCAGCCAATCGTTAGCGACTAGCGGGAGTAGGAGAGATACGCAGTATTTT. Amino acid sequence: CASSQSLATSGSRRDTQYF.

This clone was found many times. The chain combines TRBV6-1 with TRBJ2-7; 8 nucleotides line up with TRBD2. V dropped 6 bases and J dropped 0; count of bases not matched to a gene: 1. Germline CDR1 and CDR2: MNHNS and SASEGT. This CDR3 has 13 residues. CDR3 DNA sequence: TGTGCCAGCAGGGGGACTAGCTCCTACGAGCAGTACTTC. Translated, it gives CASRGTSSYEQYF.

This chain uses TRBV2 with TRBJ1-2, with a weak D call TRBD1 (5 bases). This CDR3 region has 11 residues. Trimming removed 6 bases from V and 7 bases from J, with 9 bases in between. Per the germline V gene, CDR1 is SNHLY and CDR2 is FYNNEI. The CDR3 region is CASSGHTGYTF. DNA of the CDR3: TGTGCCAGCAGCGGACATACTGGCTACACCTTC.

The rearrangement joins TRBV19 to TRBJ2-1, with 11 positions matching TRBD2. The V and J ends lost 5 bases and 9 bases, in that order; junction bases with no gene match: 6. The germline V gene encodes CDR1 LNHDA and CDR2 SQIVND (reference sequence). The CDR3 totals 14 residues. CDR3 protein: CASSLAGGPGEQFF. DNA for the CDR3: TGTGCCAGTAGTTTAGCGGGAGGGCCAGGTGAGCAGTTCTTC.

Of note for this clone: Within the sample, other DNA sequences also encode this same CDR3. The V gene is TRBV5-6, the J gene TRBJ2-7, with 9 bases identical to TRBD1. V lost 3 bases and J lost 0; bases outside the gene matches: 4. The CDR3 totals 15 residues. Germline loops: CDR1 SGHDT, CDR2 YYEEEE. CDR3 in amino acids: CASSSGQGYSYEQYF. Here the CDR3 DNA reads TGTGCCAGCAGCTCGGGACAGGGATACTCCTACGAGCAGTACTTC. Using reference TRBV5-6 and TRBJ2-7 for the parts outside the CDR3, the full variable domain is DAGVTQSPTHLIKTRGQQVTLRCSPKSGHDTVSWYQQALGQGPQFIFQYYEEEERQRGNFPDRFSGHQFPNYSSELNVNALLLGDSALYLCASSSGQGYSYEQYFGPGTRLTVT.

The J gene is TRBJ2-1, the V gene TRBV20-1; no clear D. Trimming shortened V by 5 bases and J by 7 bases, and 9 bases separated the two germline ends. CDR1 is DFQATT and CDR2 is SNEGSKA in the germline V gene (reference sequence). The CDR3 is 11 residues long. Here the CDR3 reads CSAPTLNEQFF. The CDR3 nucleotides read TGCAGTGCTCCGACCCTTAATGAGCAGTTCTTC.

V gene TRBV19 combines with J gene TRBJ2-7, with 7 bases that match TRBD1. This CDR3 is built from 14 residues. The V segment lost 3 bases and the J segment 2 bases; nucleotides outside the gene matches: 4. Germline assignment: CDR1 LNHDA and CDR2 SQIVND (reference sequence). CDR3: CASSIRDRTYEQYF. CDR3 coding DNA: TGTGCCAGTAGTATCAGGGACAGAACCTACGAGCAGTACTTC.

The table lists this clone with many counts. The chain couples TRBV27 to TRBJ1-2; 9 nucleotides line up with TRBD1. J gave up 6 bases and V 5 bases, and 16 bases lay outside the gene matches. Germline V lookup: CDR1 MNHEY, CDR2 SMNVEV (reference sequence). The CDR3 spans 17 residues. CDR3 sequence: CASSPIPQGAGYNGYTF. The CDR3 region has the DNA TGTGCCAGCAGTCCTATCCCACAGGGGGCGGGCTACAATGGCTACACCTTC.

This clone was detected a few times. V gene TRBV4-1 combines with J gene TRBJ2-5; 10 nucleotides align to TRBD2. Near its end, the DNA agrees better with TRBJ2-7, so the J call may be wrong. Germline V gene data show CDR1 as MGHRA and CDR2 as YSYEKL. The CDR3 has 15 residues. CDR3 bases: TGCGCCAGCAGCCCAGCGGGGGGGAGATCCTACGAGCAGTACTTC. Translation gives CASSPAGGRSYEQYF.

The CDR3 sequence: CATSRDLDSSSYEQYF. The CDR3 nucleotides read TGTGCCACCAGCAGAGATTTGGACTCAAGCTCCTACGAGCAGTACTTC. The J gene is TRBJ2-7, the V gene TRBV15; D perhaps matches TRBD2 (5 bases). The CDR3 is made up of 16 amino acids. CDR1 and CDR2 from the germline V gene are LNHNV and YYDKDF (reference sequence). Trimming pared 0 bases from V and 0 bases from J, leaving 12 bases between.

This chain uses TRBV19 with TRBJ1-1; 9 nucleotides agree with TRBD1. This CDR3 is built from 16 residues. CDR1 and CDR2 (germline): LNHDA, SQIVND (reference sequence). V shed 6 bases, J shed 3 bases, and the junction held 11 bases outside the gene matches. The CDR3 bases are TGTGCCAGTAGAAAAGGGACAGGGAATCTCCACACTGAAGCTTTCTTT. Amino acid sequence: CASRKGTGNLHTEAFF. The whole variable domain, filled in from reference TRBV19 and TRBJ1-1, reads DGGITQSPKYLFRKEGQNVTLSCEQNLNHDAMYWYRQDPGQGLRLIYYSQIVNDFQKGDIAEGYSVSREKKESFPLTVTSAQKNPTAFYLCASRKGTGNLHTEAFFGQGTRLTVV.

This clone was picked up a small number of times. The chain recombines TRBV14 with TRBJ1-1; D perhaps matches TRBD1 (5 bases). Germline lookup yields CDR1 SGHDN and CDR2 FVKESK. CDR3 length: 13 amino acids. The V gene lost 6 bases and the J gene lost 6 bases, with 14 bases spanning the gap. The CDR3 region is CASSARVDAEAFF. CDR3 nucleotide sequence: TGTGCCAGCAGTGCCAGGGTAGACGCTGAAGCTTTCTTT.

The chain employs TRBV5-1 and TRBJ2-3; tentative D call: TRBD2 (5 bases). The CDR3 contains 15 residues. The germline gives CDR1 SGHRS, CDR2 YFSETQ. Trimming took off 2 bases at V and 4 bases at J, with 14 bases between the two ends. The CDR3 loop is CASSLGFEGADTQYF. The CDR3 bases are TGCGCCAGCAGCTTAGGGTTCGAGGGAGCAGATACGCAGTATTTT.

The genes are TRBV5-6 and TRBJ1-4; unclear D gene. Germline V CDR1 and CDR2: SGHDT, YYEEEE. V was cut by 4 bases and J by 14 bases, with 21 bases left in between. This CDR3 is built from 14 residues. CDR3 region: CASSQNTLGSQLFF. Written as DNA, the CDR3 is TGTGCCAGCAGCCAAAATACCCTGGGATCTCAGCTGTTTTTT.

The CDR3 bases are TGCGCCATCTCGTGGGGGCGAATCCACGAGCAGTACTTC. Its protein is CAISWGRIHEQYF. The chain links TRBV10-1 to TRBJ2-7, with D possibly being TRBD1 (6 bases). The ends were cut back, 10 bases at V and 5 bases at J, with 18 bases in the middle. This CDR3 comprises 13 residues. Germline lookup yields CDR1 WNHNN and CDR2 SYGVQD (reference sequence).

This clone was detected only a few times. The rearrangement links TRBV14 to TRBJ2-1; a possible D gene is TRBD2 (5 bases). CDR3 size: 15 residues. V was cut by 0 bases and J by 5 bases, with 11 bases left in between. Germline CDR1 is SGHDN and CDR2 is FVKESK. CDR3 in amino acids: CASSQDRGSHNEQFF. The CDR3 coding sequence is TGTGCCAGCAGCCAAGATCGAGGGAGTCACAATGAGCAGTTCTTC.

DNA for the CDR3: TGTGCCAGCAGCTTAGAGGTCCGCGCTGAAGCTTTCTTT. Protein: CASSLEVRAEAFF. This chain joins TRBV7-2 and TRBJ1-1, with unresolved D. Germline V lookup: CDR1 SGHTA, CDR2 FQGNSA. CDR3 length: 13 amino acids. Trimming left V 1 base short and J 6 bases short, with 9 bases between. Drawing the rest from reference TRBV7-2 and TRBJ1-1, the complete variable domain is GAGVSQSPSNKVTEKGKDVELRCDPISGHTALYWYRQSLGQGLEFLIYFQGNSAPDKSGLPSDRFSAERTGGSVSTLTIQRTQQEDSAVYLCASSLEVRAEAFFGQGTRLTVV.

The CDR3 loop reads CASRTANTEAFF. CDR3 nucleotides: TGCGCCAGCAGAACAGCTAACACTGAAGCTTTCTTT. This rearrangement joins TRBV5-1 to TRBJ1-1; D remains unclear. The V end was cut by 5 bases, the J end by 2 bases, with 7 bases between. This CDR3 region has 12 residues. In germline, CDR1 is SGHRS, CDR2 YFSETQ.

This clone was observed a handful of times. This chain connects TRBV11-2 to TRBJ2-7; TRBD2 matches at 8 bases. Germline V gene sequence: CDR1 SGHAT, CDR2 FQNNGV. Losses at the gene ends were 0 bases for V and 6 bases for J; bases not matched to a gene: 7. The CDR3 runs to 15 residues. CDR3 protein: CASSLEGSGKGEQYF. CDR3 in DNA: TGTGCCAGCAGCTTAGAGGGTAGCGGGAAAGGCGAGCAGTACTTC.

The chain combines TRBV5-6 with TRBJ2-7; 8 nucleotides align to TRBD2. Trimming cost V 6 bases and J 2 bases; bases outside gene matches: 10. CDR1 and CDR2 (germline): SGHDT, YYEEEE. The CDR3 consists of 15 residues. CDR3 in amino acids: CASILWGAGAYEQYF. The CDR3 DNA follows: TGTGCCAGCATTCTTTGGGGAGCGGGAGCCTACGAGCAGTACTTC.

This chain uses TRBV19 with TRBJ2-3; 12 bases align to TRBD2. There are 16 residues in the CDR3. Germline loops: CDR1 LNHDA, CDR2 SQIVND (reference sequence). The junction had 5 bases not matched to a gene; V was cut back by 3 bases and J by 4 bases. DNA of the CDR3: TGTGCCAGTAGTATCCGGCTAGCGGGAGGGGCAGATACGCAGTATTTT. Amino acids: CASSIRLAGGADTQYF.

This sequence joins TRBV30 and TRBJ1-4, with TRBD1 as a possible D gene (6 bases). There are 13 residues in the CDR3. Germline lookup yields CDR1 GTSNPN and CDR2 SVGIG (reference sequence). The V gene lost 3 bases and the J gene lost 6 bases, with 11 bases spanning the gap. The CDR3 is CAWSRNRDEKLFF. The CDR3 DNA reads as TGTGCCTGGAGCCGCAACAGGGATGAAAAACTGTTTTTT.

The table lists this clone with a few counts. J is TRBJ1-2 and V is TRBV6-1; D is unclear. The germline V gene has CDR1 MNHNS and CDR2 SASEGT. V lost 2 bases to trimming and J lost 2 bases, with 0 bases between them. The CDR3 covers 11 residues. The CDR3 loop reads CASSENYGYTF. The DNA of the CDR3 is TGTGCCAGCAGTGAAAACTATGGCTACACCTTC.

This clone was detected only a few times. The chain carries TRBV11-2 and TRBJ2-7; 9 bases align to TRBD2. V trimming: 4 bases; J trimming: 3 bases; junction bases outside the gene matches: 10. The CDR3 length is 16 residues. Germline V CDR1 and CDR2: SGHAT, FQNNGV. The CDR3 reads CASSSRTSAGIYEQYF. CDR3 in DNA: TGTGCCAGCAGCTCCCGGACTAGCGCAGGGATCTACGAGCAGTACTTC.

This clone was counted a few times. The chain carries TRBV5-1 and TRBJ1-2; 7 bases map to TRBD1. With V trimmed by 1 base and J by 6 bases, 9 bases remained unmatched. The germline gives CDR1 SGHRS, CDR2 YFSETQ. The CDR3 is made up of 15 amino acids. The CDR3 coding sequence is TGCGCCAGCAGCTTGAACAGGGGTGGATTGCATGGCTACACCTTC. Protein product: CASSLNRGGLHGYTF. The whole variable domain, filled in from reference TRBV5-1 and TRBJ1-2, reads KAGVTQTPRYLIKTRGQQVTLSCSPISGHRSVSWYQQTPGQGLQFLFEYFSETQRNKGNFPGRFSGRQFSNSRSEMNVSTLELGDSALYLCASSLNRGGLHGYTFGSGTRLTVV.

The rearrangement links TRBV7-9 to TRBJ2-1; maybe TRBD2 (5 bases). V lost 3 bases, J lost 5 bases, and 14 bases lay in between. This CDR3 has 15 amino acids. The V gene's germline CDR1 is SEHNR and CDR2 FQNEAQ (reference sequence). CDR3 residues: CASSFVGDWNNEQFF. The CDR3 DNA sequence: TGTGCCAGCAGCTTTGTGGGAGATTGGAACAATGAGCAGTTCTTC.

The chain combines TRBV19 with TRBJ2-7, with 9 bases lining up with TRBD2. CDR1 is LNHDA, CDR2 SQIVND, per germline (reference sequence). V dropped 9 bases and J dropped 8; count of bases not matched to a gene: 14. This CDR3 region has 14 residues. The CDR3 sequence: CARPSWLAGRQQYF. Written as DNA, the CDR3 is TGTGCCAGACCCAGTTGGCTAGCGGGAAGGCAGCAGTACTTC.

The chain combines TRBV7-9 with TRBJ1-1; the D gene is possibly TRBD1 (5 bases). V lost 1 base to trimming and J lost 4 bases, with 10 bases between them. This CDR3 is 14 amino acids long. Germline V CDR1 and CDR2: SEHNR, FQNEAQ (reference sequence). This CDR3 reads CASSLGTSVTEAFF. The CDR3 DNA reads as TGTGCCAGCAGCTTAGGGACAAGCGTCACTGAAGCTTTCTTT.

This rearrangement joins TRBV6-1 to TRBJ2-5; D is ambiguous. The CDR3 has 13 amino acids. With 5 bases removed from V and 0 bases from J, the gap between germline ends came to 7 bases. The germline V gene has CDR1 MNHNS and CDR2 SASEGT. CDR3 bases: TGTGCCAGCAGTCTAACGTACCAAGAGACCCAGTACTTC. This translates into CASSLTYQETQYF.

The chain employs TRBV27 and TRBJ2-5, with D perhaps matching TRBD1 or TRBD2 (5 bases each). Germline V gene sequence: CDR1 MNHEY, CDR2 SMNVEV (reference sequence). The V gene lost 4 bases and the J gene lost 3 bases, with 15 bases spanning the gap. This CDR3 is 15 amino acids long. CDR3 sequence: CASSSAGTRKETQYF. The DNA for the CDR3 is TGTGCCAGCAGTTCAGCCGGGACGCGAAAAGAGACCCAGTACTTC.

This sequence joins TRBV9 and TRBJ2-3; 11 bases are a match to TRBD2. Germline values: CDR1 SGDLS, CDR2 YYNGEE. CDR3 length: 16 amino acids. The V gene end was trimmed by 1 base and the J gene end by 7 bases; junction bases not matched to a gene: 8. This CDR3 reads CASSVPSLAGGNTQYF. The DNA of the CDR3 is TGTGCCAGCAGCGTACCGAGCTTAGCGGGAGGGAATACGCAGTATTTT.